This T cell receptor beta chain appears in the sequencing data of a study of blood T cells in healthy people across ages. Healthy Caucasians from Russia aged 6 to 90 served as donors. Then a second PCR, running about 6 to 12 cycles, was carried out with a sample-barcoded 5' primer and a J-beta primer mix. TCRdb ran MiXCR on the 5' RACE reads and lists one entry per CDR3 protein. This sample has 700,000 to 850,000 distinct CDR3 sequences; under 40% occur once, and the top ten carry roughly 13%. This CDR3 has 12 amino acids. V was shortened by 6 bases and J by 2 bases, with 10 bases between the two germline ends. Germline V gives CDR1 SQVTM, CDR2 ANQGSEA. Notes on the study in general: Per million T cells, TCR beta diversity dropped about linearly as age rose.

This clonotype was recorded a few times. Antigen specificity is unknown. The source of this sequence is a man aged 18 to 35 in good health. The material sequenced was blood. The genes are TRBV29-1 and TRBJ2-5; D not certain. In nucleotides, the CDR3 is TGCAGCGTGGTTAACCTACAAGAGACCCAGTACTTC. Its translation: CSVVNLQETQYF.